This TCR beta chain is from a study of cytotoxic CD8 clonotypes in ibrutinib-treated CLL. About the study: The samples contained under 300,000 productive templates on average. They also contained an average of approximately 97,000 productive rearrangements.

Data came from immunoSEQ multiplex PCR; TCRdb stores just in-frame clones and leaves some out. Here the sample spans 120,000 to 150,000 clones, approximately 80% being singletons. This CDR3 is built from 16 residues. V shed 1 base and J shed 0 bases, with 9 bases lying between them. CDR1 is SGHNT and CDR2 is YENEEA in the germline V gene. Study outcomes and limitations: The study sampled sustained-remission and progressing patients at different times.

On this clone: Its matching antigen is unknown.

Sample: PBMCs, taken after 12 months of ibrutinib treatment. The receptor was derived from a human donor with chronic lymphocytic leukemia. This chain links TRBV11-3 with TRBJ2-2; D gene uncertain. CDR3 region: CASSLVAGANTGELFF. CDR3 in DNA: TGTGCCAGCAGCTTAGTCGCCGGCGCGAACACCGGGGAGCTGTTTTTT.